This entry is about one T cell receptor (beta chain). Its antigen specificity is not known. No much larger clonotype is one base removed from it; base qualities were not supplied. This sample stems from a study of CD8 T cells in Susac syndrome (dated by TCRdb to between 2019 and 2020). Background for the entire study: Of the Susac syndrome patients who were sequenced, eight were in clinical remission while about 6 had clinically active disease. The study used repertoire sequencing to test whether antigen drove CD8+ T cell activation and differentiation in Susac syndrome. At the time of blood withdrawal, Susac syndrome patients were either therapy-naive, taking corticosteroids (with some also receiving IVIg), or on IVIg alone.

What the authors observed across the whole study: The CD4+ T cell repertoire of patients with Susac syndrome showed no detectable clonal expansion. The study acknowledged that relatively few individuals were included in the TCR sequencing and HLA analysis.

RNA was extracted using the RNeasy kit, and roughly 0.5 to 1 microgram was reverse transcribed with random hexamers. TCR beta CDR3 regions were amplified with the immunoSEQ multiplex PCR assay covering 54 Vbeta and 13 Jbeta segments. To correct PCR amplification bias, a synthetic template baseline was used for both primer optimization and computational correction. The authors' pipeline ran thus. Reads were annotated to V, D and J genes per IMGT and analyzed with immunoSEQ Analyzer, keeping only productive sequences. To calculate clonality, Shannon entropy was normalized by log2 of the number of productive unique sequences and then subtracted from one. For each patient and control, public and private clones were evaluated among the 100 most prevalent clones. Clones were defined as Susac-specific if absent from the healthy and MS cohorts, from approximately 1,100 published viral clones and from other ImmuneACCESS disease sequences. The public reads were quality trimmed at Q25 with fastp and then assembled into clones with MiXCR by TCRdb, keeping productive beta chains. Each CDR3 protein appears once, grouped with its most common genes and DNA. The authors' filters were not applied to this entry. The sample has about 94,000 distinct CDR3 sequences on record, roughly 94% of them singletons. The ten largest clones represent roughly 0.31% of the sample.

High-throughput TCR beta sequencing profiled peripheral blood CD8+ and CD4+ T cells from healthy donors, Susac syndrome patients and multiple sclerosis patients. Recently defined diagnostic criteria for definite or probable disease were met by the Susac syndrome patients. Bulk CD8+ and CD4+ T cells were purified magnetically by negative isolation, whereas CD8+ TEMRA cells were enriched by FACS. Blood was collected in EDTA tubes and processed within 24 hours, with PBMCs isolated through density gradient centrifugation. PBMCs intended for TCR sequencing were cryopreserved in liquid nitrogen and thawed later in a water bath at 37 degrees C. Purity of sorted or isolated CD4+, CD8+ and CD8+ TEMRA cells was at least 90%. The CDR3 numbers 14 residues from cysteine through phenylalanine. The kept DNA is CDR3 alone, 42 bases in frame from the first base. Looking up the germline V gene (reference sequence) yields CDR1 DFQATT and CDR2 SNEGSKA. The germline V and J ends show losses of 6 bases and 4 bases respectively, and no gene match explains 11 bases of the junction.

The rearranged chain carries TRBV20-1 and TRBJ2-7; 8 junctional bases match TRBD2. The origin of this receptor is a human donor with Susac syndrome. Sequencing was performed on CD4+ T cells from PBMCs. The bases read TGCAGTGCCCGCGGGGGGCTGGGGACATACGAGCAGTACTTC. Protein translation: CSARGGLGTYEQYF.